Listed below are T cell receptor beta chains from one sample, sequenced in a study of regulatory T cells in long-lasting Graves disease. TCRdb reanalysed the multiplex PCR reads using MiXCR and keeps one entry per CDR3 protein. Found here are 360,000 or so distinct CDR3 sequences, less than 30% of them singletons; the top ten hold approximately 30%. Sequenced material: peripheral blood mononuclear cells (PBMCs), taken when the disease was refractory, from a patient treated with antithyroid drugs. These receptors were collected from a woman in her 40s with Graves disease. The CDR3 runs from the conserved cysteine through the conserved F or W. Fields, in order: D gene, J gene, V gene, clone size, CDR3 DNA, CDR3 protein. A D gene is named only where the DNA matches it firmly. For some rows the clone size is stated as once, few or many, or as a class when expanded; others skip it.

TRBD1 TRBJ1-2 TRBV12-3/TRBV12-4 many TGTGCCAGCAGTTTACGACAGGGGAATGGCTACACCTTC CASSLRQGNGYTF
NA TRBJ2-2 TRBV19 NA TGTGCCAGTATAAGCAGGAGAGGGGCCGGGGAGCTGTTTTTT CASISRRGAGELFF
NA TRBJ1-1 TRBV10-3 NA TGTGCCATCAGTGAGTCAGGAAACCCTCTGAACACTGAAGCTTTCTTT CAISESGNPLNTEAFF
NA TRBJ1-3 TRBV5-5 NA TGTGCCAGCAGCCCGGACGGGACCTCTGGAAACACCATATATTTT CASSPDGTSGNTIYF
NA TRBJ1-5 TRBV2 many TGTGCCAGCAAAAGCAGCGGAGGAAATCAGCCCCAGCATTTT CASKSSGGNQPQHF
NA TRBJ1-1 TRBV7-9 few TGTGCCAGCAGCTTTCCGGTCCCGGACACTGAAGCTTTCTTT CASSFPVPDTEAFF
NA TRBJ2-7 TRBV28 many TGTGCCAGCAGTTTACGGACTAACGTCCCCTACGAGCAGTACTTC CASSLRTNVPYEQYF
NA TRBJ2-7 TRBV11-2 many TGTGCCAGCAGACCCTCGGCGGACAAGAAGGGCTACGAGCAGTACTTC CASRPSADKKGYEQYF
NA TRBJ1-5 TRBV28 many TGTGCCAGCAGTTTCGGGGGATGGGGTCAGCCCCAGCATTTT CASSFGGWGQPQHF
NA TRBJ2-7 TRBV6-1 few TGTGCCAGCAGTAAAAGATCCCATCTCGGCGAGCAGTACTTC CASSKRSHLGEQYF
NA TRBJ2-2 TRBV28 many TGTGCCAGCGACGGGGGACAGTCGCTGTTTTTT CASDGGQSLFF
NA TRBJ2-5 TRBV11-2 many TGTGCCAGCAGCTTATGGGCCTCCGGCGGGGAGACCCAGTACTTC CASSLWASGGETQYF
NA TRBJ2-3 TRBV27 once TGTGCCAGCAGTTTTTACGGGAGTAGCACAGATACGCAGTATTTC CASSFYGSSTDTQYF
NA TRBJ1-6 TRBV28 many TGTGCCAGCAGTTTCGGTTCACCCCTCCACTTT CASSFGSPLHF
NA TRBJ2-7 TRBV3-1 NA TGTGCCAGCAGCCAAGATCTTAACGGGCCCGCGAAGGAGCAGTACTTC CASSQDLNGPAKEQYF
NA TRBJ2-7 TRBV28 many TGTGCCAGCAGTTCCCCCAAGATCCCCGTGGTAGCCTACGAGCAGTACTTC CASSSPKIPVVAYEQYF
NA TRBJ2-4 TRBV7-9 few TGTGCCAGCAGCCTAGTTTCAGGGGTATGGTCCAAAAACATTCAGTACTTC CASSLVSGVWSKNIQYF
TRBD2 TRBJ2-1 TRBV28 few TGTGCCAGCAGCGTAGACAGCGGGAGGGGCAATGAGCAGTTCTTC CASSVDSGRGNEQFF
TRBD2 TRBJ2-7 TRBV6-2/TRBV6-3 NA TGTGCCAGCAGTACCCGACTAGCGGCCACCCCCTACGAGCAGTACTTC CASSTRLAATPYEQYF
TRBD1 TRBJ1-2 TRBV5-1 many TGCGCCAGCAGCGCCAGGACAGGGGGTCGGTGGAACTATGGCTACACCTTC CASSARTGGRWNYGYTF
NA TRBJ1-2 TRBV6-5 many TGTGCCAGCAGTTATCACGACTATGGCTACACCTTC CASSYHDYGYTF
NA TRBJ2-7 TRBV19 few TGTGCCAGTAGTATGACACGGGGTTACGAGCAGTACTTC CASSMTRGYEQYF
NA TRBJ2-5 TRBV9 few TGTGCCAGCAGCGTAACAGGGAGGTACCAAGAGACCCAGTACTTC CASSVTGRYQETQYF
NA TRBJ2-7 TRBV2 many TGTGCCAGCAGGTTGAGCTCCTACGAGCAGTACTTC CASRLSSYEQYF
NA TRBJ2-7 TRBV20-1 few TGCAGTGCGCACCCCTTGGTCGCCTACGAGCAGTACTTC CSAHPLVAYEQYF
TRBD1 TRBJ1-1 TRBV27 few TGTGCCAGCAGTCCAAGGGGGCGCTTACAAGCTTTCTTT CASSPRGRLQAFF
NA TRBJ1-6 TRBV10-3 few TGTGCCATCAGTGAGAGTGGCTTGGGAAGGAGTAATTCACCCCTCCACTTT CAISESGLGRSNSPLHF
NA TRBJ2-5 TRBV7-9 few TGTGCCAGCAGCTTACCTTATCAAGAGACCCAGTACTTC CASSLPYQETQYF
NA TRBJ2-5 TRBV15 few TGTGCCACCAGCAGAGTACAGCTCCAAGAGACCCAGTACTTC CATSRVQLQETQYF
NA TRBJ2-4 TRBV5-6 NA TGTGCCAGCAGTTCGCCTATGTTAGCCAAAAACATTCAGTACTTC CASSSPMLAKNIQYF
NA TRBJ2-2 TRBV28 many TGTGCCAGCAGTTTATTAGCGAACACCGGGGAGCTGTTTTTT CASSLLANTGELFF
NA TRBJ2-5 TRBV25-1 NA TGTGCCAGCAGAAGCCTCGGCGGAGCGCCGACGGAGACCCAGTACTTC CASRSLGGAPTETQYF
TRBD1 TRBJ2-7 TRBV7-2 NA TGTGCCAGCAGTTACTCCCCCGGACAGGGCTACGAGCAGTACTTC CASSYSPGQGYEQYF
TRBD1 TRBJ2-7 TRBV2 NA TGTGCCAGCAGCCCCGGACAGGGGAACCAGTACTTC CASSPGQGNQYF
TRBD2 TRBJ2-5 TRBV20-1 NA TGCAGTGCTAGTGCCCCCACGGGAGGGGGTGAGACCCAGTACTTC CSASAPTGGGETQYF
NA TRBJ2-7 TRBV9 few TGTGCCAGCAGCGTAGACGCGAATCCCACGGGGGAGCAGTACTTC CASSVDANPTGEQYF
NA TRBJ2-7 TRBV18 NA TGTGCCAGCTCACCACCCGGATCGCCGGAGCAGTACTTC CASSPPGSPEQYF
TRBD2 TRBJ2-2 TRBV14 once TGTGCCAGCAGCCAGGTGCGGGAGTTCGGCACCGGGGAGCTGTTTTTT CASSQVREFGTGELFF
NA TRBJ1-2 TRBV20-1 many TGCAGTGCTAGAAGCCCCCGCTATGGCTACACCTTC CSARSPRYGYTF
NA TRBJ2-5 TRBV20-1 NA TGCAGTTTTTACCGGGACCCAGAGACCCAGTACTTC CSFYRDPETQYF
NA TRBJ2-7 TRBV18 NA TGTGCCAGCTCCCCGGGAGTTCCGATCTCCTACGAGCAGTACTTC CASSPGVPISYEQYF
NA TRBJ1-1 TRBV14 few TGTGCCAGCAGCCGGGTTCGGGCCTGGAACACTGAAGCTTTCTTT CASSRVRAWNTEAFF
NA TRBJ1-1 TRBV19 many TGTGCCAGTCGGGACCAGGGTTGGGTGAACACTGAAGCTTTCTTT CASRDQGWVNTEAFF
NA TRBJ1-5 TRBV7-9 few TGTGCCAGCAGCTACGTGCGGGACCTAAGGGGAGGCAATCAGCCCCAGCATTTT CASSYVRDLRGGNQPQHF
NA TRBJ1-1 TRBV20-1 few TGCAGTGCTAGAGGAGAAGAGTTGGGCACTGAAGCTTTCTTT CSARGEELGTEAFF
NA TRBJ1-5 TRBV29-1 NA TGCAGCGCGCTAGTGACGGGTTATCAGCCCCAGCATTTT CSALVTGYQPQHF
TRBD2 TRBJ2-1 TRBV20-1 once TGCAGTGCTCCTCGGCCGGGACTAGCCTTCATGGGCTACAATGAGCAGTTCTTC CSAPRPGLAFMGYNEQFF
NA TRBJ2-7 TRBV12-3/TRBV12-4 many TGTGCCAGCAGTTTAGACCCCCAAAACGAGCAGTACTTC CASSLDPQNEQYF
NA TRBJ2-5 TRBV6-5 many TGTGCCAGCAGTTACTCGACGGGGATACCGGAGACCCAGTACTTC CASSYSTGIPETQYF
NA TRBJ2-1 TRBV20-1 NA TGCAGTGCTAGAGAGGGGGGACTCTACAATGAGCAGTTCTTC CSAREGGLYNEQFF
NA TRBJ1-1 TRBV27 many TGTGCCAGCAGTTTCAACCCCAACAGGGAGGACACTGAAGCTTTCTTT CASSFNPNREDTEAFF
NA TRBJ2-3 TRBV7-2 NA TGTGCCAGCAGCTTGTCCCCCCCCAGGGTTGATACGCAGTATTTT CASSLSPPRVDTQYF
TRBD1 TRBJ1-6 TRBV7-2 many TGTGCCAGCAGCTGGGGACAGGGGGTAGGCTCACCCCTCCACTTT CASSWGQGVGSPLHF
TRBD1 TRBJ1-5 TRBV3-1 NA TGTGCCAGCAGCCAAGGGGGACAGAGATATCAGCCCCAGCATTTT CASSQGGQRYQPQHF
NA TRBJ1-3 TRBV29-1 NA TGCAGCGCTGAGGCAGACTCTGGAAACACCATATATTTT CSAEADSGNTIYF